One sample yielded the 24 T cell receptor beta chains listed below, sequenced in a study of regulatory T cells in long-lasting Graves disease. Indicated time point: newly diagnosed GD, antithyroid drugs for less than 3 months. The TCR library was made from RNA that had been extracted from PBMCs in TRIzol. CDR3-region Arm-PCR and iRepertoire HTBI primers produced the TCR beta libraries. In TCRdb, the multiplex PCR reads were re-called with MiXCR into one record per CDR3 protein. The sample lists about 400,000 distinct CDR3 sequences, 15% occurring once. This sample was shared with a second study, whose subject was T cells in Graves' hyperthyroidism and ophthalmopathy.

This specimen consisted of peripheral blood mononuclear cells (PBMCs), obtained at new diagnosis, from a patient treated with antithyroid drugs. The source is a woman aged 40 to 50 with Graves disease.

This CDR3 reads CASRGGGGLDEKLFF. In DNA form, the CDR3 reads TGTGCCAGCAGGGGGGGCGGGGGGCTGGATGAAAAACTGTTTTTT. The J gene is TRBJ1-4, the V gene TRBV28, with a weak D call TRBD1 (6 bases). V lost 6 bases and J 6 bases, leaving 17 bases between the germline ends. The CDR3 sequence is 15 residues long. Germline V lookup: CDR1 MDHEN, CDR2 SYDVKM.

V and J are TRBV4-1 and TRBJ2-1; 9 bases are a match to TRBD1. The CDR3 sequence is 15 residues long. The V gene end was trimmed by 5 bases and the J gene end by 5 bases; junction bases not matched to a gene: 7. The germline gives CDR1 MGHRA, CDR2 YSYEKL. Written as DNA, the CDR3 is TGCGCCAGCAGCGTCCGACAGGGGGAAGACAATGAGCAGTTCTTC. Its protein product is CASSVRQGEDNEQFF.

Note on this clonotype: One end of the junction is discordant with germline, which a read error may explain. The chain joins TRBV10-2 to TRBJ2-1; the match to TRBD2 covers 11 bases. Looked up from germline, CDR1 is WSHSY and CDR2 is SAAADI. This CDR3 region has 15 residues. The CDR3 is CAGSRLAGTYNEQFF. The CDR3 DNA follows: TGCGCCGGCAGCCGACTAGCGGGAACCTACAATGAGCAGTTCTTC.

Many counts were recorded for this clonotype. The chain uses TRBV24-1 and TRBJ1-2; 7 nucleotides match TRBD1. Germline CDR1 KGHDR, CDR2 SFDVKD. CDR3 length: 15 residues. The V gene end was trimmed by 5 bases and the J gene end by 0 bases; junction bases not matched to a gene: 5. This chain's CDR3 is CATSGGTATNYGYTF. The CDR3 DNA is TGTGCCACCAGTGGAGGGACAGCAACTAACTATGGCTACACCTTC.

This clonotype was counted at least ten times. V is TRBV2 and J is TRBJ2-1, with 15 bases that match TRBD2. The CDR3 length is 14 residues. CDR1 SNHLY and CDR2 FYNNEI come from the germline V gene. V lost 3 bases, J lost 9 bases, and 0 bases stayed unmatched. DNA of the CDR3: TGTGCCAGCAGTGAGGGACTAGCGGGAGGTGAGCAGTTCTTC. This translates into CASSEGLAGGEQFF.

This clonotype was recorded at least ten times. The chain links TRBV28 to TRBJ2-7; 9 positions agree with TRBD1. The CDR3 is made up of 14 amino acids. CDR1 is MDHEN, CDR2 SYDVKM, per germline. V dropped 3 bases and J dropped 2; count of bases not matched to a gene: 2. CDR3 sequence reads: CASSFWDRAYEQYF. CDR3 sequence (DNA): TGTGCCAGCAGTTTCTGGGACAGGGCCTACGAGCAGTACTTC.

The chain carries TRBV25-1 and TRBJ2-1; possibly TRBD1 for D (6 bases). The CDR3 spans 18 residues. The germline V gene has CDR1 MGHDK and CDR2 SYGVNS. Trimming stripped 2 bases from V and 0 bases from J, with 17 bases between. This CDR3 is CASSENREPLPSYNEQFF. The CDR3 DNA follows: TGTGCCAGCAGTGAAAACAGGGAACCCCTTCCCTCCTACAATGAGCAGTTCTTC. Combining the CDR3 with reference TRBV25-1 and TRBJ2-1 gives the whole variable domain EADIYQTPRYLVIGTGKKITLECSQTMGHDKMYWYQQDPGMELHLIHYSYGVNSTEKGDLSSESTVSRIRTEHFPLTLESARPSHTSQYLCASSENREPLPSYNEQFFGPGTRLTVL.

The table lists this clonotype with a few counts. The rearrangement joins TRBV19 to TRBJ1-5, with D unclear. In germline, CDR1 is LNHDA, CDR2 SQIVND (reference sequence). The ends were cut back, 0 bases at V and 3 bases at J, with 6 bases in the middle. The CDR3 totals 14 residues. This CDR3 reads CASSIEPINQPQHF. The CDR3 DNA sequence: TGTGCCAGTAGTATAGAACCGATCAATCAGCCCCAGCATTTT. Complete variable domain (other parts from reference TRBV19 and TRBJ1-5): DGGITQSPKYLFRKEGQNVTLSCEQNLNHDAMYWYRQDPGQGLRLIYYSQIVNDFQKGDIAEGYSVSREKKESFPLTVTSAQKNPTAFYLCASSIEPINQPQHFGDGTRLSIL.

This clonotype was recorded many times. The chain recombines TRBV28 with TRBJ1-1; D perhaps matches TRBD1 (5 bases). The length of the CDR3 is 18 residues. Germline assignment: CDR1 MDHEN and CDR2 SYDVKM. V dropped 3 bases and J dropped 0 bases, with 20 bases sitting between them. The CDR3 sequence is CASSFIRDWGLMNTEAFF. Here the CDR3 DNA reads TGTGCCAGCAGTTTTATTCGGGATTGGGGCCTTATGAACACTGAAGCTTTCTTT.

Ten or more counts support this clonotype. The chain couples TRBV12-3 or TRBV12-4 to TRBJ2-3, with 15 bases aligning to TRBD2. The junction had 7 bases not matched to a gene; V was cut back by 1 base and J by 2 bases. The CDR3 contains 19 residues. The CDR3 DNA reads TGTGCCAGCAGTTTAGGGGCCGGACTAGCGGGAGGGATCACAGATACGCAGTATTTT. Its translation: CASSLGAGLAGGITDTQYF.

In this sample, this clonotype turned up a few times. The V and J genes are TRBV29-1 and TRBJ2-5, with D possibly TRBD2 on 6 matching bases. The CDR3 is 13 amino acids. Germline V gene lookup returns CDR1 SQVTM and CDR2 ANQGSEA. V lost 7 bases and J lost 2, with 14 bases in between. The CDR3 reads CSALGTVQETQYF. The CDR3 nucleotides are TGCAGCGCTCTGGGGACTGTACAAGAGACCCAGTACTTC.

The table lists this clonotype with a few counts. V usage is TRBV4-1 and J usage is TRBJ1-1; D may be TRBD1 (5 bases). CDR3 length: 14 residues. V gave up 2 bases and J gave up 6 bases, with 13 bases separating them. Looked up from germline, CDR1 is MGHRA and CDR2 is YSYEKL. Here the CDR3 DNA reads TGCGCCAGCAGCCAACTTAAGACAGACCCTGAAGCTTTCTTT. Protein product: CASSQLKTDPEAFF.

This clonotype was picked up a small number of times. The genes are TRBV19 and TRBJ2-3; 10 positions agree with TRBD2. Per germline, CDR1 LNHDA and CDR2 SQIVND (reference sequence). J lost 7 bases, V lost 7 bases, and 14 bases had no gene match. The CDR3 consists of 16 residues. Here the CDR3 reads CASTPRASGSGYTQYF. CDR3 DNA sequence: TGTGCCAGTACCCCTCGTGCTAGCGGGAGTGGGTATACGCAGTATTTT.

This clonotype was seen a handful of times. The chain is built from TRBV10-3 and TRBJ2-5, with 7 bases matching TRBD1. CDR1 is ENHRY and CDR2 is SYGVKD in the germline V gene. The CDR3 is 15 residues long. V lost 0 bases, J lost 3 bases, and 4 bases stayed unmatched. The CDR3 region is CAISESGTAKETQYF. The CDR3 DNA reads TGTGCCATCAGTGAGTCAGGGACAGCCAAAGAGACCCAGTACTTC.

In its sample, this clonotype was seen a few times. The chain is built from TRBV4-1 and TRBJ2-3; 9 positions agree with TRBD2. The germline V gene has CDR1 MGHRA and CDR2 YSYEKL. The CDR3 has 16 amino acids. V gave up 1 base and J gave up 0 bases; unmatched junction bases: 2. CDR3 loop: CASSQGLAESTDTQYF. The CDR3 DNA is TGCGCCAGCAGCCAAGGACTAGCGGAGAGCACAGATACGCAGTATTTT.

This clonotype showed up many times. Here the CDR3 DNA reads TGTGCCAGCAGTTTATGGCGGGCGAGGGGCAATGAGCAGTTCTTC. Protein product: CASSLWRARGNEQFF. The chain couples TRBV28 to TRBJ2-1, with D perhaps assigned TRBD1 or TRBD2 (5 bases each). The CDR3 runs 15 residues. Trimming left V 0 bases short and J 6 bases short, with 12 bases between. Germline CDR1 MDHEN, CDR2 SYDVKM.

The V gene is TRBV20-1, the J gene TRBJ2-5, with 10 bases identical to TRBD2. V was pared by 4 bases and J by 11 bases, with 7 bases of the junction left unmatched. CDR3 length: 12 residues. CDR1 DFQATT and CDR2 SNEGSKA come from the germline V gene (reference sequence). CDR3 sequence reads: CSAKLTSGSQYF. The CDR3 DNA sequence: TGCAGTGCTAAACTGACTAGCGGGTCACAGTACTTC.

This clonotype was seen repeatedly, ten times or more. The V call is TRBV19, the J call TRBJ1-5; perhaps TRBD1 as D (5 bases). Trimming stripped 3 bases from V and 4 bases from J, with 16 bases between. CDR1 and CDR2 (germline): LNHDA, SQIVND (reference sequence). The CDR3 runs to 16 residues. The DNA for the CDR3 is TGTGCCAGTAGTATCGGGGGGGACGGACCGAATCAGCCCCAGCATTTT. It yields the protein CASSIGGDGPNQPQHF.

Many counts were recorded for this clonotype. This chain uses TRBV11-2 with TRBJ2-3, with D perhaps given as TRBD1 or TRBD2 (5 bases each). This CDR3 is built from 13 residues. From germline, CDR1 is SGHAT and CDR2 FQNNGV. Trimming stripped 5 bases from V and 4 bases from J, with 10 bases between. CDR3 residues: CASSRGRPDTQYF. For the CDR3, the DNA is TGTGCCAGCAGCCGGGGACGGCCAGATACGCAGTATTTT.

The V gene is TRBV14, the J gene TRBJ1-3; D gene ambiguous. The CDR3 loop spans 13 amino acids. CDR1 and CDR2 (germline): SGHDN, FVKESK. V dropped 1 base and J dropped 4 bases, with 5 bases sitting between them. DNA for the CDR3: TGTGCCAGCAGCCAAGTTGAAGGAAACACCATATATTTT. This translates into CASSQVEGNTIYF.

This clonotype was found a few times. The CDR3 loop is CASSPLGTGGTGELFF. In nucleotides, the CDR3 is TGTGCCAGCAGCCCTCTTGGGACAGGGGGCACCGGGGAGCTGTTTTTT. The J gene is TRBJ2-2, the V gene TRBV7-9, with TRBD1 identical over 11 bases. Looked up from germline, CDR1 is SEHNR and CDR2 is FQNEAQ (reference sequence). The CDR3 is 16 amino acids. Trimming took 5 bases from V and 4 from J; bases not matched to a gene: 6.

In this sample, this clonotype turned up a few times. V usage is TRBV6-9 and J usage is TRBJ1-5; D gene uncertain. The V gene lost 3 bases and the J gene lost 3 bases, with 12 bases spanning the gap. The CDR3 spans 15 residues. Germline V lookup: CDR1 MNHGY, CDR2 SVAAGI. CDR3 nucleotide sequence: TGTGCCAGCAGTTACCCCGGGCCGTACAATCAGCCCCAGCATTTT. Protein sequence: CASSYPGPYNQPQHF.

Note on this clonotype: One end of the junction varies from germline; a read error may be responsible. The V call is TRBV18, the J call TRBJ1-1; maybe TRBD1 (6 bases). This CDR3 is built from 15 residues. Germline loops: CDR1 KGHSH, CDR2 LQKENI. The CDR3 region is CASSPANRVGTEAFF. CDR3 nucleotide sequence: TGTGCCAGCTCACCGGCTAACAGGGTCGGCACTGAAGCCTTCTTT. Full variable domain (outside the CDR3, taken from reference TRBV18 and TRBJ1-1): NAGVMQNPRHLVRRRGQEARLRCSPMKGHSHVYWYRQLPEEGLKFMVYLQKENIIDESGMPKERFSAEFPKEGPSILRIQQVVRGDSAAYFCASSPANRVGTEAFFGQGTRLTVV.

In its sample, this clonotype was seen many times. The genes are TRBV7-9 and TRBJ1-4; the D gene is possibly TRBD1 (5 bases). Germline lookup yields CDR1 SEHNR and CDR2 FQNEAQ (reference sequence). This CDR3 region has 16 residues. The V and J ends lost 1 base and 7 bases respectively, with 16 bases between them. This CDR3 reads CASSLGAGPAPEKLFF. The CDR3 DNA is TGTGCCAGCAGCTTAGGGGCGGGACCCGCCCCTGAAAAACTGTTTTTT.